The rows below give T cell receptor beta chains drawn from one sample of a study of human T cells and chemical hapten exposure. TCRdb re-analysed the RACE reads in MiXCR, keeping a single row per CDR3 protein. The top ten clones hold around 8.2% of a sample with 350,000 or so distinct CDR3 sequences, around 7% of them seen once. The material sequenced was whole blood, taken in connection with sensitization to the hapten diphenylcyclopropenone (DPC). The source is a woman in her late teens or twenties with alopecia areata. Some clones in this sample may be carry-over from other donors' samples. Each CDR3 is given without its conserved first and last residue.

V gene,J gene,CDR3 protein
TRBV12-3/TRBV12-4,TRBJ1-5,ASSLSRGIYQPQH
TRBV7-9,TRBJ2-7,ASSAGGPYEQY
TRBV6-1,TRBJ2-3,ASTLRRGALSGTDTQY
TRBV9,TRBJ2-3,ASSVAQGDYPYDTQY
TRBV20-1,TRBJ2-1,SARPTPGTSGGLWNEQF
TRBV3-1,TRBJ1-2,ASSQPSTGVGYT
TRBV5-1,TRBJ1-2,ASSLDPETAVAGYT
TRBV6-5,TRBJ2-7,ASSYSRTGSSEQY
TRBV11-2,TRBJ2-3,ASSLTPDRSSTDTQY
TRBV12-5,TRBJ2-1,ASGFISGLAGGNEQF
TRBV27,TRBJ2-3,ASSFRAIQGTQY
TRBV4-3,TRBJ2-2,ASSQAGGQGVDTGELF
TRBV27,TRBJ1-6,ASSPRTPLYNSPLH
TRBV5-4,TRBJ2-3,ASSLDGQGLSSDTQY
TRBV15,TRBJ2-2,ATSRDGEETGELF
TRBV29-1,TRBJ1-2,SVVGAGGYT
TRBV12-5,TRBJ1-1,ASGDRDTEAF
TRBV9,TRBJ2-3,ASSLSAGATQY
TRBV12-3/TRBV12-4,TRBJ1-2,ASSLQGNYGYT
TRBV2,TRBJ2-5,ASSQGREETQY
TRBV11-2,TRBJ2-1,ASSPEGPGHVV
TRBV2,TRBJ2-5,ASRSSGKETQY
TRBV3-1,TRBJ1-2,ASSLNSGGYT
TRBV2,TRBJ1-5,ASRPGGVFGNQPQH
TRBV10-3,TRBJ2-2,AIEGRQGATGELF
TRBV5-5,TRBJ1-1,ASSLIGGDRSTEAF
TRBV20-1,TRBJ2-3,SARVGGGSGDTQY
TRBV6-5,TRBJ1-1,ASSLVDVSEAF
TRBV29-1,TRBJ2-1,VLAGDPYNEQF
TRBV6-5,TRBJ2-7,ASSAPGTGRNEQY
TRBV12-3/TRBV12-4,TRBJ1-6,ASSLAGPYSPLH
TRBV20-1,TRBJ2-7,SAIRPQGKGHESYEQY
TRBV28,TRBJ1-6,ASSSKSLH
TRBV6-5,TRBJ1-4,ASQDGANEKLF
TRBV29-1,TRBJ2-7,STKGGTGGSYEQY
TRBV6-1,TRBJ1-1,ASSEVGQGAGTEAF
TRBV6-5,TRBJ2-6,ATGGGPGANVLT
TRBV27,TRBJ1-1,ASSSAGRAF
TRBV12-3/TRBV12-4,TRBJ2-3,ASRISTDTQY
TRBV6-6,TRBJ2-3,ASSLWAGASTDTQY
TRBV29-1,TRBJ1-2,SVELLGESYT
TRBV5-1,TRBJ2-1,ASSLDSGGAKYGEQF
TRBV12-3/TRBV12-4,TRBJ1-1,ATRPDPINTEAF
TRBV11-2,TRBJ2-5,ASSGGLAGEETQY
TRBV4-3,TRBJ1-1,ASSQTGARAF
TRBV7-9,TRBJ1-6,ASSPGQSSYNSPLH
TRBV12-3/TRBV12-4,TRBJ2-7,ASSPSWGSHEQY
TRBV7-8,TRBJ1-2,ASSYEKDRDYGYT
TRBV12-3/TRBV12-4,TRBJ1-5,ASSFGWAGDASNQPQH
TRBV7-6,TRBJ1-4,ASSLGPPPTNEKLF
TRBV24-1,TRBJ1-2,ATSDTEGYLNGYT
TRBV2,TRBJ2-3,ASSAAASTDTQY
TRBV12-3/TRBV12-4,TRBJ2-3,ASSKWGHLERNTQY
TRBV18,TRBJ2-1,ASSPRVIEQF
TRBV6-5,TRBJ1-1,ASSYTGYTEAF